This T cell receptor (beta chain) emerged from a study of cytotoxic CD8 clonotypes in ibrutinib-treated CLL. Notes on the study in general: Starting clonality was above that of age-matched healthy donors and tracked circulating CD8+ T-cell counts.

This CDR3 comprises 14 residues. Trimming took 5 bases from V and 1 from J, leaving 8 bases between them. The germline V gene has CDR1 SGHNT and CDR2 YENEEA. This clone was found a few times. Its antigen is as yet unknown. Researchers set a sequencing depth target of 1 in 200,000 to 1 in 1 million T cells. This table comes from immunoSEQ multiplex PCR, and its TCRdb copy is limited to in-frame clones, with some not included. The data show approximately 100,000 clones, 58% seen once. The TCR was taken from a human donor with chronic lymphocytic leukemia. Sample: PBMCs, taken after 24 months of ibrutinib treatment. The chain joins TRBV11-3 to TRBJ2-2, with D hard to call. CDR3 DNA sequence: TGTGCCAGCAGCCTACGACTGAACACCGGGGAGCTGTTTTTT. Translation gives CASSLRLNTGELFF.